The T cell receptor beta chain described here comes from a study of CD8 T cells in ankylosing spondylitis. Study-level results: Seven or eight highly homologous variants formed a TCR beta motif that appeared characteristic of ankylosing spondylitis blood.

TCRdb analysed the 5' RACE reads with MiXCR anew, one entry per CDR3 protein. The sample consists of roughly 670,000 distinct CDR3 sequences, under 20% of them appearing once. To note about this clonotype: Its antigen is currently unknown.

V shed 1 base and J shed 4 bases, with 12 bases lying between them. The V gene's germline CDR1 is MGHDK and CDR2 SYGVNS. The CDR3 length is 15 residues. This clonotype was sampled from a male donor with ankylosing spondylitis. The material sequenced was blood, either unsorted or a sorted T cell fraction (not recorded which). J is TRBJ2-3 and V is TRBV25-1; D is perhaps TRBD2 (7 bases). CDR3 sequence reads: CASSESGGASDTQYF. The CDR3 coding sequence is TGTGCCAGCAGTGAATCTGGGGGGGCTTCAGATACGCAGTATTTT.